This T cell receptor beta chain was captured by sequencing in a study of T cells in Graves' hyperthyroidism and ophthalmopathy (dated by TCRdb to the late 2010s). About the investigation overall: Peripheral blood samples were taken at initial diagnosis, before any treatment was given. In addition, the study compared T-cell repertoires in thyroid tissue and in blood from roughly 6 Graves' hyperthyroidism patients. A discovery cohort of about 100 patients, 43 with Graves' ophthalmopathy and about 60 with stable Graves' hyperthyroidism, was used to find distinguishing TCR V-J signatures. Prospective prediction of ophthalmopathy was tested in an independent validation cohort of fewer than 20 hyperthyroidism patients and 17 patients who later progressed to ophthalmopathy. For training and testing, the 80 to 100 patients in the discovery cohort were randomly divided in a 7:3 ratio. Once sampling was done, hyperthyroidism patients were given methimazole at a starting dose of 30 mg daily, whereas ophthalmopathy patients were given high-dose intravenous methylprednisolone. The paper describes TCR Vbeta CDR3 sequencing of 135 peripheral blood samples, made up of about 40 ophthalmopathy patients, 70 to 80 hyperthyroidism patients and 17 progressor patients. Points the paper makes about the study in general: In cross-validation, a model built on a 13 V-J signature told ophthalmopathy apart from stable hyperthyroidism with just under 90% sensitivity and roughly 81% specificity, and in testing the same model reached 80%/75%. Most expanded thyroid clonotypes (frequency above 0.001) were also detected in blood, a finding suggesting that blood repertoires may reflect thyroid immune responses. No statistical method was used to set the sample size in advance, and investigators knew the group allocation. In validation, the model predicted progression to ophthalmopathy a median of approximately 6.6 months before onset, with roughly 70% sensitivity and almost 75% specificity.

Taken from the germline V gene, the CDR1 and CDR2 loops are MDHEN and SYDVKM. From the cysteine up to the phenylalanine, the CDR3 has a length of 14 residues. Of all the DNA, just the CDR3 is kept, 42 bases in frame from base 1. Trimming accounts for 5 bases at V and 1 base at J, while the number of junction bases matched to no gene is 4. Stable Graves' hyperthyroidism was defined as the absence of progression to ophthalmopathy over 18 months of follow-up. Hyperthyroidism patients were newly diagnosed, with disease duration under 2 months, and aged 18 to 65 years. Exclusion was applied to patients with uncontrolled infections, other autoimmune diseases, pregnancy or lactation. Diagnoses were established on the basis of clinical symptoms, serum thyroxine and TRAb, thyroid ultrasound, and orbital computed tomography. PBMCs were isolated from about 10 ml of fresh peripheral blood by Ficoll-Paque density gradient centrifugation. Total RNA was extracted using Trizol reagent, and RNA quality was assessed on an Agilent 2100 Bioanalyzer.

In this sample, this clonotype turned up many times. Its antigen is unknown. Base-call qualities are not available, and no considerably larger clone is one nucleotide away. The TCR beta CDR3 regions were amplified from the RNA transcripts. For the first round of RT-PCR on the TCR CDR3, the HTBI primer set was used together with the Qiagen OneStep RT-PCR kit. Libraries were constructed in a second round of multiplex PCR, after which size selection and purification were performed. Paired-end sequencing of the libraries was performed with 100 bp reads on an Illumina HiSeq2000. The source study handled its data this way. SOAPnuke was used to process the raw data, removing reads that contained adapters or uncalled bases, had a mean Phred below 15, or lacked an exact match to the constant primer or identifier. COPE v1.2.5 was used to merge the high-quality paired reads, and each unique nucleotide sequence was defined as a clonotype. MiTCR v1.1 was used to align clonotypes to the IMGT TRBV, TRBD and TRBJ reference segments. Only V-J combinations with frequency above 0.0001, covering 99% to 99.2% of repertoires, were analysed. The TCS score was defined as the ratio of F50 (clonal expansion) to E x V (chaos), calculated using BLOSUM62-based TCRdist between CDR3 peptides within each V-J. Welch's t-statistics and random forest reduced 500 to 650 V-J features to 13, which were used in a naive Bayes classifier (R e1071). TCRdb ran its own pipeline on the public reads, namely fastp trimming at Q25 and MiXCR clone calling, and kept in-frame beta chains. Each CDR3 protein gets just one entry, which takes the most common genes and DNA from the rows behind it. TCRdb's processing, not the authors', yielded these V and J calls. This sample holds around 300,000 distinct CDR3 sequences; approximately 13% were observed only once. The top ten hold 7% to 9.5% of the sample.

The TCR was taken from a middle-aged woman with Graves' hyperthyroidism. The sequenced sample was blood. The sequence links TRBV28 to TRBJ1-2, with 7 junctional bases fitting TRBD1. The DNA reads as follows: TGTGCCAGCAGTAATACAGGGGATAACTATGGCTACACCTTC. Its coded protein is CASSNTGDNYGYTF.